One sample yielded the 15 T cell receptor beta chains listed below, sequenced in a study of cytomegalovirus exposure and HLA in healthy donors. With 60 Vbeta and 13 Jbeta primers, the PCR was carried out. TCRdb keeps only in-frame clones here, not all; method: immunoSEQ multiplex PCR. There are more than 100,000 clones in the sample; roughly 60% occur only once, and more than 8% lies in the top ten. Sample: PBMCs. These receptors all stem from a man aged 35-49 years in good health and CMV-seropositive.

CDR3 amino acids: CASSYTRDRGAFF. CDR3 in DNA: TGTGCCAGCAGTTACACTCGGGACAGGGGAGCTTTCTTT. The V and J genes are TRBV6-5 and TRBJ1-1, with TRBD1 matching over 10 bases. Unmatched junction bases numbered 4, after V lost 2 bases and J lost 10 bases. The germline V gene has CDR1 MNHEY and CDR2 SVGAGI. The CDR3 covers 13 residues.

V is TRBV6-5 and J is TRBJ2-1, with 7 positions matching TRBD2. The CDR3 is 15 residues long. In germline, CDR1 is MNHEY, CDR2 SVGAGI. Trimming took 5 bases from V and 3 from J; bases not matched to a gene: 7. In DNA, the CDR3 is TGTGCCAGCAGTCGCGGACTAGTTTTCTACAATGAGCAGTTCTTC. It yields the protein CASSRGLVFYNEQFF.

The gene calls are TRBV7-8 and TRBJ2-5, with TRBD2 matching 7 bases. J gave up 1 base and V 5 bases, and 7 bases lay outside the gene matches. The CDR3 is 15 amino acids. Looked up from germline, CDR1 is SGHVS and CDR2 is FQNEAQ. The CDR3 sequence: CASSEQSGTQETQYF. The CDR3 DNA is TGTGCCAGCAGCGAGCAAAGCGGGACCCAAGAGACCCAGTACTTC.

This chain uses TRBV7-2 with TRBJ2-1, with TRBD1 matching over 8 bases. Unmatched junction bases numbered 4, after V lost 3 bases and J lost 0 bases. This CDR3 region has 16 residues. The germline V gene encodes CDR1 SGHTA and CDR2 FQGNSA. The CDR3 region has the DNA TGTGCCAGCAGCTTGTATGGGACAGGCTCCTACAATGAGCAGTTCTTC. The encoded protein is CASSLYGTGSYNEQFF.

The genes are TRBV7-2 and TRBJ2-7, with D possibly matching TRBD1 (5 bases). With 5 bases removed from V and 6 bases from J, the gap between germline ends came to 11 bases. This CDR3 is 12 amino acids long. CDR1 is SGHTA, CDR2 FQGNSA, per germline. CDR3 loop: CASSRSGFEQYF. Here the CDR3 DNA reads TGTGCCAGCAGCCGCTCAGGGTTCGAGCAGTACTTC.

This chain uses TRBV7-3 with TRBJ2-1; a weak D match, TRBD1 (6 bases). Germline loops: CDR1 SGHTA, CDR2 FQGTGA. Deletions cut 2 bases from V and 0 bases from J, with 11 bases between. The CDR3 runs to 16 residues. This CDR3 reads CASSLQGTSSYNEQFF. The CDR3 coding sequence is TGTGCCAGCAGCTTACAGGGGACAAGCTCCTACAATGAGCAGTTCTTC.

The V call is TRBV2, the J call TRBJ2-3; D unclear. Per the germline V gene, CDR1 is SNHLY and CDR2 is FYNNEI. The CDR3 covers 14 residues. V was trimmed by 2 bases and J by 1 base, leaving 7 bases between them. The CDR3 is CASSEREGTDTQYF. DNA of the CDR3: TGTGCCAGCAGTGAAAGAGAAGGCACAGATACGCAGTATTTT.

The chain joins TRBV29-1 to TRBJ2-7; the D gene is possibly TRBD2 (6 bases). The CDR3 consists of 14 residues. Trimming removed 6 bases at V and 0 bases at J, with 15 bases between. CDR1 is SQVTM and CDR2 is ANQGSEA in the germline V gene. The CDR3 loop reads CSVVLASRSYEQYF. In DNA, the CDR3 is TGCAGCGTCGTACTAGCATCCCGCTCCTACGAGCAGTACTTC.

The chain links TRBV9 to TRBJ2-5; D unclear. Trimming cost V 0 bases and J 2 bases, with 14 bases left between them. Per the germline V gene, CDR1 is SGDLS and CDR2 is YYNGEE. There are 16 residues in the CDR3. This CDR3 reads CASSVGPQVTQETQYF. The CDR3 bases are TGTGCCAGCAGCGTAGGCCCGCAGGTTACACAAGAGACCCAGTACTTC. The variable domain in full, completed from reference TRBV9 and TRBJ2-5, reads DSGVTQTPKHLITATGQRVTLRCSPRSGDLSVYWYQQSLDQGLQFLIQYYNGEERAKGNILERFSAQQFPDLHSELNLSSLELGDSALYFCASSVGPQVTQETQYFGPGTRLLVL.

The V and J genes are TRBV6-5 and TRBJ1-1; D is unclear. The CDR3 extends over 14 amino acids. Deletions cut 0 bases from V and 0 bases from J, with 5 bases between. Germline V gives CDR1 MNHEY, CDR2 SVGAGI. The CDR3, as DNA: TGTGCCAGCAGTTACTCGGCAGTGAACACTGAAGCTTTCTTT. It translates to CASSYSAVNTEAFF.

This clone was observed once. V usage is TRBV5-1 and J usage is TRBJ1-1; 7 bases match TRBD1. The J segment lost 1 base and the V segment lost 4 bases, leaving 1 base of the junction unmatched. The germline CDR1 and CDR2 sequences are SGHRS and YFSETQ. CDR3 length: 13 residues. The CDR3 region has the DNA TGCGCCAGCAGCCGACAGGGGAACACTGAAGCTTTCTTT. Translating it yields CASSRQGNTEAFF.

This sequence joins TRBV5-1 and TRBJ2-7; 7 bases match TRBD1. CDR3 length: 18 amino acids. CDR1 and CDR2 from the germline V gene are SGHRS and YFSETQ. The trim removed 3 bases at V and 0 bases at J, leaving 15 bases unmatched. CDR3 in DNA: TGCGCCAGCAGCTCGGGACGTCCTACAGGGGCCTTCTCCTACGAGCAGTACTTC. Amino acid sequence: CASSSGRPTGAFSYEQYF.

The V call is TRBV5-1, the J call TRBJ2-2, with 8 positions matching TRBD1. The CDR3 runs to 16 residues. Germline lookup yields CDR1 SGHRS and CDR2 YFSETQ. Trimming took 1 base from V and 8 from J; bases not matched to a gene: 10. For the CDR3, the DNA is TGCGCCAGCAGCTTGAGGCCAGGGGGCGCATCGGGGGAGCTGTTTTTT. Its protein is CASSLRPGGASGELFF.

The genes are TRBV28 and TRBJ2-7; 7 bases match TRBD2. Germline CDR1 reads MDHEN; CDR2 reads SYDVKM. The CDR3 totals 16 residues. V gave up 3 bases and J gave up 5 bases; unmatched junction bases: 13. CDR3 nucleotide sequence: TGTGCCAGCAGTTTCGATAGGAGCTATCGGGAGGACGAGCAGTACTTC. This codes for CASSFDRSYREDEQYF.

The chain combines TRBV19 with TRBJ2-7, with D perhaps TRBD2 (6 bases). The germline V and J ends were trimmed by 10 bases and 1 base, with 17 bases remaining between them. The CDR3 loop spans 14 amino acids. The germline V gene encodes CDR1 LNHDA and CDR2 SQIVND (reference sequence). CDR3 sequence: CATRKEGGSYEQYF. CDR3 sequence (DNA): TGTGCCACTAGAAAGGAGGGAGGATCCTACGAGCAGTACTTC. Full variable domain (remainder filled in from reference TRBV19 and TRBJ2-7): DGGITQSPKYLFRKEGQNVTLSCEQNLNHDAMYWYRQDPGQGLRLIYYSQIVNDFQKGDIAEGYSVSREKKESFPLTVTSAQKNPTAFYLCATRKEGGSYEQYFGPGTRLTVT.